This T cell receptor (beta chain) was sequenced during a study of T cells in tuberculosis. TCRdb's table, derived via immunoSEQ multiplex PCR, lists solely in-frame clones and lacks some. This table has tens of thousands of clones, more than 90% appearing once. This CDR3 region has 13 residues. Germline V lookup: CDR1 SGHTA, CDR2 FQGNSA. A word on this clone: At one end, the junction sequence differs from germline, possibly due to a read error.

The V call is TRBV7-2, the J call TRBJ1-1, with D uncertain. Sequences were obtained from PBMCs. This TCR came from a donor between 10 and 29 years old with latent tuberculosis or without tuberculosis infection. Some clones in this sample may be carry-over from other donors' samples. The CDR3 sequence: CASSFLWETSFGF. The CDR3 nucleotides read TGTGCCAGCAGCTTTTTATGGGAGACAAGCTTTGGGTTT.